The 19 T cell receptor beta chains below all came from one sample that was sequenced in a study of T cells after yellow fever vaccination. From the 5' RACE reads, TCRdb called clonotypes with MiXCR, one entry per CDR3 protein. This table has about 400,000 distinct CDR3 sequences, around 10% appearing once. The sample in question was PBMCs, obtained on the day of the first yellow fever vaccination. The source of these receptors is a young man who received the YFV17D yellow fever vaccine.

V gene TRBV4-2 combines with J gene TRBJ2-7; TRBD1 aligns across 10 bases. Trimming at V came to 0 bases and at J to 9 bases, leaving 11 bases not matched to a gene. In germline, CDR1 is LGHNA, CDR2 YNFKEQ. This CDR3 is built from 16 residues. CDR3 DNA sequence: TGTGCCAGCAGCCAAGAGCTGAGGGGACAGGGGAGCGGGCAGTACTTC. Its protein is CASSQELRGQGSGQYF.

This clonotype has only a few counts. The rearrangement uses TRBV6-1 and TRBJ1-5; TRBD1 might be the D (6 bases). Trimming removed 3 bases at V and 5 bases at J, with 8 bases between. This CDR3 comprises 13 residues. Germline V lookup: CDR1 MNHNS, CDR2 SASEGT. CDR3: CASSDAGDQPQHF. The CDR3, as DNA: TGTGCCAGCAGTGACGCAGGGGATCAGCCCCAGCATTTT.

The chain joins TRBV7-6 to TRBJ2-2; D uncertain. Trimming removed 3 bases at V and 4 bases at J, with 12 bases between. The CDR3 contains 15 residues. Germline assignment: CDR1 SGHVS and CDR2 FNYEAQ. This CDR3 reads CASSFGGLGTGELFF. CDR3 bases: TGTGCCAGCAGCTTCGGCGGCCTAGGCACCGGGGAGCTGTTTTTT.

This clonotype came up a few times. This chain links TRBV27 with TRBJ2-5, with 8 nucleotides matching TRBD2. CDR3 size: 15 residues. J lost 4 bases, V lost 3 bases, and 7 bases had no gene match. The germline V gene encodes CDR1 MNHEY and CDR2 SMNVEV (reference sequence). The CDR3 reads CASSLYGGEPETQYF. In DNA, the CDR3 is TGTGCCAGCAGTTTGTACGGGGGGGAGCCAGAGACCCAGTACTTC.

This clonotype was seen more than once but under ten times. This sequence joins TRBV20-1 and TRBJ1-2; no clear D gene. Germline lookup yields CDR1 DFQATT and CDR2 SNEGSKA (reference sequence). The CDR3 is 10 residues long. Trimming cost V 5 bases and J 7 bases, with 8 bases left between them. The CDR3 DNA reads as TGCAGTGCTGACATTGGTGGCTACACCTTC. Encoded protein: CSADIGGYTF.

The sample holds a few counts of this clonotype. The rearrangement joins TRBV10-3 to TRBJ1-2; D not resolved. With 2 bases removed from V and 4 bases from J, the gap between germline ends came to 8 bases. Germline V gene data show CDR1 as ENHRY and CDR2 as SYGVKD. The CDR3 has 13 residues. This chain's CDR3 is CAISEGYSYGYTF. CDR3 sequence (DNA): TGTGCCATCAGTGAGGGTTATTCCTATGGCTACACCTTC.

The chain combines TRBV10-3 with TRBJ1-2; maybe TRBD1 (5 bases). V lost 11 bases, J lost 3 bases, and 19 bases lay in between. The CDR3 is made up of 14 amino acids. Germline V CDR1 and CDR2: ENHRY, SYGVKD. CDR3 in amino acids: CAFSGGWLDYGYTF. DNA for the CDR3: TGTGCCTTCTCCGGGGGGTGGCTAGACTATGGCTACACCTTC.

This clonotype was recorded a few times. This chain joins TRBV16 and TRBJ2-6, with D unresolved. Deletions cut 2 bases from V and 11 bases from J, with 10 bases between. This CDR3 contains 13 residues. CDR1 is KGHSY and CDR2 is FQNENV in the germline V gene. The CDR3 here is CASSQGQPYVLTF. The CDR3 DNA is TGTGCCAGCAGCCAAGGGCAGCCTTACGTCCTGACTTTC.

This clonotype has more than one count but fewer than ten. The chain has TRBV6-4 and TRBJ2-5; D call uncertain. Trimming pared 0 bases from V and 5 bases from J, leaving 4 bases between. Germline-derived CDR1 and CDR2 are MRHNA and SNTAGT. There are 12 residues in the CDR3. The CDR3 DNA is TGTGCCAGCAGTGACTCGGTGGAGACCCAGTACTTC. Its protein product is CASSDSVETQYF.

This chain joins TRBV7-2 and TRBJ2-3, with TRBD2 identical over 8 bases. The CDR3 contains 16 residues. The trim removed 5 bases at V and 5 bases at J, leaving 12 bases unmatched. Germline CDR1 reads SGHTA; CDR2 reads FQGNSA. The CDR3 coding sequence is TGTGCCAGCAGCCCGGTCGGGGGGGCCTGGATAGATACGCAGTATTTT. Translation: CASSPVGGAWIDTQYF.

The rearrangement uses TRBV5-5 and TRBJ2-3, with D unresolved. V lost 0 bases to trimming and J lost 2 bases, with 7 bases between them. The CDR3 contains 14 residues. Germline loops: CDR1 SGHKS, CDR2 YYEKEE (reference sequence). Here the CDR3 reads CASSLARATDTQYF. The CDR3 bases are TGTGCCAGCAGCTTGGCCCGGGCCACAGATACGCAGTATTTT.

The CDR3 DNA is TGTGCCAGCAGTTACGGAGCCGGGGTCTGGGACGAGCAGTACTTC. Protein product: CASSYGAGVWDEQYF. J is TRBJ2-7 and V is TRBV6-2 or TRBV6-3; D is perhaps TRBD2 (5 bases). The CDR3 extends over 15 amino acids. Germline V gene lookup returns CDR1 MNHEY and CDR2 SVGEGT. V lost 2 bases and J 5 bases, leaving 16 bases between the germline ends.

This clonotype was detected only a few times. This rearrangement joins TRBV12-3 or TRBV12-4 to TRBJ2-3, with a weak D call TRBD2 (5 bases). The V gene lost 7 bases and the J gene lost 2 bases, with 16 bases spanning the gap. The CDR3 has 15 residues. CDR3 sequence: CASTPTGLNTDTQYF. The CDR3 coding sequence is TGTGCCAGCACCCCAACGGGGTTGAACACAGATACGCAGTATTTT.

The chain combines TRBV5-4 with TRBJ1-5; D ambiguous. CDR3 length equals 12 residues. Deletions cut 5 bases from V and 6 bases from J, with 9 bases between. In germline, CDR1 is SGHNT, CDR2 YYREEE (reference sequence). CDR3 protein: CASSRFGQPQHF. In nucleotides, the CDR3 is TGTGCCAGCAGTAGGTTCGGTCAGCCCCAGCATTTT. Drawing the rest from reference TRBV5-4 and TRBJ1-5, the complete variable domain is ETGVTQSPTHLIKTRGQQVTLRCSSQSGHNTVSWYQQALGQGPQFIFQYYREEENGRGNFPPRFSGLQFPNYSSELNVNALELDDSALYLCASSRFGQPQHFGDGTRLSIL.

The table lists this clonotype with a few counts. The chain links TRBV15 to TRBJ2-3; TRBD1 aligns across 9 bases. This CDR3 region has 19 residues. In germline, CDR1 is LNHNV, CDR2 YYDKDF (reference sequence). Unmatched junction bases numbered 15, after V lost 1 base and J lost 4 bases. Here the CDR3 reads CATSRVLLPGQGPADTQYF. The CDR3 nucleotides read TGTGCCACCAGCAGAGTACTCCTTCCGGGACAGGGCCCCGCAGATACGCAGTATTTT.

V usage is TRBV7-6 and J usage is TRBJ2-2; no reliable D call. CDR3 length equals 14 residues. CDR1 and CDR2 from the germline V gene are SGHVS and FNYEAQ. V was clipped by 1 base and J by 2 bases, with 5 bases between them. This CDR3 is CASSLEYNTGELFF. CDR3 DNA: TGTGCCAGCAGCTTAGAGTATAACACCGGGGAGCTGTTTTTT. The whole variable domain, remainder taken from reference TRBV7-6 and TRBJ2-2, is GAGVSQSPRYKVTKRGQDVALRCDPISGHVSLYWYRQALGQGPEFLTYFNYEAQQDKSGLPNDRFSAERPEGSISTLTIQRTEQRDSAMYRCASSLEYNTGELFFGEGSRLTVL.

This clonotype was seen a handful of times. The CDR3: CASSLSRGAYTDTQYF. The CDR3 DNA reads as TGCGCCAGCAGCCTATCCCGGGGTGCCTACACAGATACGCAGTATTTT. The chain links TRBV4-1 to TRBJ2-3, with D tentatively TRBD2 (5 bases). The CDR3 is 16 amino acids. Trimming removed 4 bases at V and 2 bases at J, with 16 bases between. Germline CDR1 and CDR2: MGHRA and YSYEKL.

This rearrangement joins TRBV4-1 to TRBJ1-1; D ambiguous. Trimming removed 1 base at V and 1 base at J, with 10 bases between. In germline, CDR1 is MGHRA, CDR2 YSYEKL. The CDR3 sequence is 15 residues long. CDR3 sequence reads: CASSQVGRGNTEAFF. The CDR3 region has the DNA TGCGCCAGCAGCCAAGTTGGGCGGGGGAACACTGAAGCTTTCTTT.

This clonotype appeared many times. The chain uses TRBV14 and TRBJ2-6; D is uncertain. Germline V gene data show CDR1 as SGHDN and CDR2 as FVKESK. The CDR3 loop spans 15 amino acids. The germline V and J ends were trimmed by 8 bases and 1 base, with 12 bases remaining between them. The chain's CDR3 is CASHSYRSGANVLTF. The CDR3, as DNA: TGTGCCAGCCACAGCTACCGATCTGGGGCCAACGTCCTGACTTTC.